The 10 T cell receptor beta chains presented below share a single source sample, sequenced in a study of cytomegalovirus exposure and HLA in healthy donors. The PCR employed 60 Vbeta primers together with 13 Jbeta primers. Produced via immunoSEQ multiplex PCR; TCRdb's table is partial and in-frame only. The profile covers about 140,000 clones, with almost 85% appearing a single time and roughly 1.4% taken by the ten largest. Sequencing was done on a sample of PBMCs. Receptors were obtained from a man aged 25 to 40 in good health and CMV-seropositive.

The chain joins TRBV7-6 to TRBJ2-5, with D uncertain. The J call is uncertain, as TRBJ2-7 better fits the DNA end. CDR3 length: 11 amino acids. Germline CDR1 reads SGHVS; CDR2 reads FNYEAQ. Here the CDR3 reads CASSQINEQYF. CDR3 coding DNA: TGTGCCAGCAGCCAAATTAACGAGCAGTACTTC.

The chain joins TRBV28 to TRBJ1-1; 7 nucleotides align to TRBD1. J gave up 4 bases and V 5 bases, and 4 bases lay outside the gene matches. The CDR3 length is 13 residues. The germline V gene has CDR1 MDHEN and CDR2 SYDVKM. CDR3 sequence (DNA): TGTGCCAGCAGTCAACAGGGGACCACTGAAGCTTTCTTT. Amino acids: CASSQQGTTEAFF.

A note on this clone: Germline is not matched at one junction end, which may reflect a read error. The chain is built from TRBV28 and TRBJ2-5; D is ambiguous. Per germline, CDR1 MDHEN and CDR2 SYDVKM. This CDR3 is 12 amino acids long. The DNA of the CDR3 is TGTGCCAGCAGTTTACTAGAAGAGGCCCAGTACTTC. Translated, it gives CASSLLEEAQYF.

Of note for this clone: Other nucleotide sequences from this sample produce the same CDR3. The V and J genes are TRBV6-1 and TRBJ2-7; the match to TRBD1 covers 7 bases. The germline V gene encodes CDR1 MNHNS and CDR2 SASEGT. This CDR3 is built from 12 residues. Trimming took 7 bases from V and 6 from J; bases not matched to a gene: 6. The CDR3 region is CASIGQDLEQYF. CDR3 DNA sequence: TGTGCCAGCATCGGACAGGATCTCGAGCAGTACTTC.

Only one count was recorded for this clone. The chain combines TRBV6-6 with TRBJ1-5; the match to TRBD1 covers 7 bases. Germline loops: CDR1 MNHNY, CDR2 SVGAGI (reference sequence). The CDR3 extends over 14 amino acids. V lost 4 bases and J lost 4; bases outside the gene matches: 4. Written as DNA, the CDR3 is TGTGCCAGCAGTTTCCGACAGGGTAATCAGCCCCAGCATTTT. Translating gives CASSFRQGNQPQHF.

The V call is TRBV7-8, the J call TRBJ1-2; TRBD1 agrees at 8 bases. Germline values: CDR1 SGHVS, CDR2 FQNEAQ. CDR3 length: 15 amino acids. Unmatched junction bases numbered 10, after V lost 5 bases and J lost 5 bases. CDR3 region: CASSPTGGTRYGYTF. CDR3 DNA: TGTGCCAGCAGCCCTACAGGGGGAACTCGTTATGGCTACACCTTC.

V usage is TRBV9 and J usage is TRBJ2-3; D unresolved. V lost 0 bases and J lost 0, with 8 bases in between. Germline CDR1 is SGDLS and CDR2 is YYNGEE. The CDR3 sequence is 15 residues long. The CDR3 loop is CASSVAPISTDTQYF. The CDR3, as DNA: TGTGCCAGCAGCGTAGCCCCCATCAGCACAGATACGCAGTATTTT.

The CDR3 DNA sequence: TGTGCTAGTACCTGGGACTCAGTTGGGGAGCAGTTCTTC. Translated, it gives CASTWDSVGEQFF. The V call is TRBV12-5, the J call TRBJ2-1; possible D gene TRBD2, 6 bases. This CDR3 region has 13 residues. The V gene lost 8 bases and the J gene lost 10 bases, with 18 bases spanning the gap. Per germline, CDR1 LGHNT and CDR2 FRNRAP.

This clone was seen just once. The chain joins TRBV7-2 to TRBJ2-3; 8 bases agree with TRBD2. This CDR3 has 16 residues. Germline values: CDR1 SGHTA, CDR2 FQGNSA. With 1 base clipped from V and 3 bases from J, the junction kept 6 bases outside the gene matches. CDR3 coding DNA: TGTGCCAGCAGCTTAGTGGGCGGGGGGAATACAGATACGCAGTATTTT. This codes for CASSLVGGGNTDTQYF.

The chain uses TRBV18 and TRBJ2-7; 7 positions match TRBD2. J was trimmed by 9 bases and V by 2 bases; bases with no gene match: 7. Germline CDR1 is KGHSH and CDR2 is LQKENI. This CDR3 contains 13 residues. Here the CDR3 DNA reads TGTGCCAGCTCACCAGGACTAGAGATCGGGCAGTACTTC. Translation gives CASSPGLEIGQYF.